The 12 T cell receptor beta chains below all came from one sample that was sequenced in a study of radiation and T cells in renal cell carcinoma (dated by TCRdb to about 2020). The library was prepared using the immunoSEQ multiplex PCR assay. The clones in this table, taken by TCRdb from immuneACCESS, are in-frame only. Not every clone is retained; where verified, under half of the shortfall comes from an unresolved V gene, and the cause of the rest is unknown. Counted in this sample were fewer than 45,000 clones; 70% to 85% of them appeared once. Of the sample, 27% falls within the top ten clones. The label giving this sample's time point can be read as: blood 4 weeks post-SBRT, at nephrectomy. The meaning of the sample's treatment or condition label: 15 Gy SBRT to primary tumor, nephrectomy 4 weeks later. This specimen consisted of blood, obtained from a patient whose treatment included radiotherapy and nephrectomy. Receptor source: a woman in her seventies with renal cell carcinoma.

The gene calls are TRBV9 and TRBJ1-2; D uncertain. Germline V lookup: CDR1 SGDLS, CDR2 YYNGEE. The CDR3 length is 14 residues. Trimming pared 0 bases from V and 4 bases from J, leaving 10 bases between. CDR3 protein: CASSVDMVGYGYTF. CDR3 in DNA: TGTGCCAGCAGCGTAGATATGGTAGGCTATGGCTACACCTTC.

This clone was seen only a few times. The rearrangement links TRBV19 to TRBJ1-2; D uncertain. V was shortened by 3 bases and J by 3 bases, with 5 bases between the two germline ends. CDR3 length: 12 residues. Germline CDR1 LNHDA, CDR2 SQIVND (reference sequence). CDR3 coding DNA: TGTGCCAGTAGTATCTTCGACTATGGCTACACCTTC. It specifies CASSIFDYGYTF. Filled out from reference TRBV19 and TRBJ1-2, the complete variable domain reads DGGITQSPKYLFRKEGQNVTLSCEQNLNHDAMYWYRQDPGQGLRLIYYSQIVNDFQKGDIAEGYSVSREKKESFPLTVTSAQKNPTAFYLCASSIFDYGYTFGSGTRLTVV.

CDR3: CASRQGPNSPLHF. The CDR3 DNA reads as TGTGCCAGCAGGCAGGGGCCTAATTCACCCCTCCACTTT. The rearrangement joins TRBV2 to TRBJ1-6, with D possibly matching TRBD1 (6 bases). Germline V gives CDR1 SNHLY, CDR2 FYNNEI. V was shortened by 6 bases and J by 6 bases, with 9 bases between the two germline ends. The CDR3 covers 13 residues.

The chain recombines TRBV7-9 with TRBJ2-1; D possibly corresponds to TRBD2 (6 bases). The CDR3 spans 15 residues. Trimming removed 3 bases at V and 2 bases at J, with 11 bases between. Germline V lookup: CDR1 SEHNR, CDR2 FQNEAQ (reference sequence). CDR3 amino acids: CASSLGGATYNEQFF. The CDR3 nucleotides are TGTGCCAGCAGCTTGGGCGGGGCCACCTACAATGAGCAGTTCTTC. The full variable domain, completed using reference TRBV7-9 and TRBJ2-1, is DTGVSQNPRHKITKRGQNVTFRCDPISEHNRLYWYRQTLGQGPEFLTYFQNEAQLEKSRLLSDRFSAERPKGSFSTLEIQRTEQGDSAMYLCASSLGGATYNEQFFGPGTRLTVL.

This clone was counted only a few times. The chain couples TRBV4-2 to TRBJ1-1; TRBD1 aligns across 9 bases. From germline, CDR1 is LGHNA and CDR2 YNFKEQ. This CDR3 has 16 amino acids. The V and J ends lost 4 bases and 5 bases, in that order; junction bases with no gene match: 11. CDR3 bases: TGTGCCAGCAGCCCGAACAGGGGGCGAGGGGGAACTGAAGCTTTCTTT. Translation: CASSPNRGRGGTEAFF.

The rearrangement links TRBV18 to TRBJ2-6; D is unclear. Per germline, CDR1 KGHSH and CDR2 LQKENI. This CDR3 has 16 residues. Trimming left V 4 bases short and J 2 bases short, with 12 bases between. The CDR3 spells CASSLATLPGANVLTF. In DNA form, the CDR3 reads TGTGCCAGCTCACTAGCTACGTTACCTGGGGCCAACGTCCTGACTTTC. Based on the CDR3 plus reference TRBV18 and TRBJ2-6, the full variable domain is NAGVMQNPRHLVRRRGQEARLRCSPMKGHSHVYWYRQLPEEGLKFMVYLQKENIIDESGMPKERFSAEFPKEGPSILRIQQVVRGDSAAYFCASSLATLPGANVLTFGAGSRLTVL.

The chain links TRBV7-2 to TRBJ2-3; D not resolved. The CDR3 is 12 amino acids. With 2 bases removed from V and 5 bases from J, the gap between germline ends came to 5 bases. Germline CDR1 is SGHTA and CDR2 is FQGNSA. CDR3 nucleotides: TGTGCCAGCAGCTTAAATGGAGATACGCAGTATTTT. Its protein is CASSLNGDTQYF.

This chain connects TRBV6-5 to TRBJ1-1; D ambiguous. CDR3 size: 13 residues. V was pared by 2 bases and J by 0 bases, with 4 bases between. CDR1 and CDR2 (germline): MNHEY, SVGAGI. CDR3 coding DNA: TGTGCCAGCAGTTACGCTATGAACACTGAAGCTTTCTTT. Residues: CASSYAMNTEAFF.

This chain joins TRBV19 and TRBJ2-7, with D possibly matching TRBD1 (5 bases). CDR3 length: 13 amino acids. V lost 10 bases to trimming and J lost 4 bases, with 17 bases between them. Germline assignment: CDR1 LNHDA and CDR2 SQIVND (reference sequence). CDR3 sequence (DNA): TGTGCCACTCAGGGCCCAGGGTCTTACGAGCAGTACTTC. Encoded protein: CATQGPGSYEQYF.

This chain connects TRBV30 to TRBJ2-7; D perhaps matches TRBD2 (6 bases). V was shortened by 0 bases and J by 6 bases, with 18 bases between the two germline ends. Looked up from germline, CDR1 is GTSNPN and CDR2 is SVGIG (reference sequence). The CDR3 is 15 residues long. The CDR3 DNA is TGTGCCTGGAGTGTACGACCCGGGGGATTGGGCGAGCAGTACTTC. Its protein product is CAWSVRPGGLGEQYF.

This chain joins TRBV30 and TRBJ2-2; perhaps TRBD2 as D (5 bases). The CDR3 length is 15 residues. Germline-derived CDR1 and CDR2 are GTSNPN and SVGIG (reference sequence). V was trimmed by 0 bases and J by 3 bases, leaving 11 bases between them. The CDR3 DNA sequence: TGTGCCTGGAGTGTAGAGGGCTTGGACACCGGGGAGCTGTTTTTT. Translated, it gives CAWSVEGLDTGELFF.

The chain has TRBV2 and TRBJ2-2, with 12 bases matching TRBD2. The germline CDR1 and CDR2 sequences are SNHLY and FYNNEI. Trimming removed 5 bases from V and 7 bases from J; junction bases left unmatched: 5. The CDR3 is 15 amino acids. The CDR3 is CASSLAGGPSGELFF. Here the CDR3 DNA reads TGTGCCAGCAGTCTAGCGGGGGGGCCGAGCGGGGAGCTGTTTTTT.